Below, 21 T cell receptor beta chains from the same sample are listed, as sequenced in a study of blood T cells in healthy people across ages. For the second PCR, which ran for about 6 to 11 cycles, a sample-barcoded 5' primer and a J-beta primer mix were used. From the 5' RACE reads, TCRdb called clonotypes with MiXCR, one entry per CDR3 protein. The data contain roughly 2 million distinct CDR3 sequences, roughly 50% of them singletons. The material sequenced was blood. All receptors derive from a woman in her thirties or forties in good health.

The chain couples TRBV6-2 or TRBV6-3 to TRBJ1-5; D unresolved. Between the trimmed V and J ends, which lost 3 bases and 6 bases, there was a span of 12 bases. Germline V CDR1 and CDR2: MNHEY, SVGEGT. The CDR3 has 14 amino acids. The CDR3 is CASSYRFQVQPQHF. Here the CDR3 DNA reads TGTGCCAGCAGTTATCGGTTTCAAGTTCAGCCCCAGCATTTT.

Only a few counts were recorded for this clonotype. This CDR3 is CASSSGLIALETQYF. CDR3 in DNA: TGTGCCAGCAGCTCGGGACTCATCGCGTTAGAGACCCAGTACTTC. The genes are TRBV7-2 and TRBJ2-5; TRBD2 might be the D (6 bases). This CDR3 is built from 15 residues. The V end was cut by 4 bases, the J end by 4 bases, with 16 bases between. The V gene's germline CDR1 is SGHTA and CDR2 FQGNSA.

This clonotype has a handful of counts. The rearrangement joins TRBV20-1 to TRBJ2-1, with D tentatively TRBD2 (7 bases). The CDR3 is made up of 14 amino acids. The V gene lost 5 bases and the J gene lost 7 bases, with 18 bases spanning the gap. Germline CDR1 and CDR2: DFQATT and SNEGSKA (reference sequence). CDR3 sequence: CSAQRGGNLNEQFF. CDR3 nucleotide sequence: TGCAGTGCTCAGAGGGGGGGGAATTTGAATGAGCAGTTCTTC.

This clonotype was recorded at least ten times. V usage is TRBV7-2 and J usage is TRBJ2-5, with 8 nucleotides matching TRBD1. Germline assignment: CDR1 SGHTA and CDR2 FQGNSA. V trimming: 5 bases; J trimming: 11 bases; junction bases outside the gene matches: 7. This CDR3 contains 12 residues. For the CDR3, the DNA is TGTGCCAGCAGCCGAGACAGGGGAGAGCAGTACTTC. Its translation: CASSRDRGEQYF.

The chain uses TRBV6-1 and TRBJ2-7; 7 nucleotides line up with TRBD2. Trimming removed 3 bases from V and 6 bases from J; junction bases left unmatched: 11. The germline CDR1 and CDR2 sequences are MNHNS and SASEGT. The length of the CDR3 is 15 residues. CDR3 loop: CASSEGGINFIEQYF. The CDR3 nucleotides are TGTGCCAGCAGTGAGGGAGGGATAAACTTTATCGAGCAGTACTTC.

This chain uses TRBV27 with TRBJ1-4, with 8 bases matching TRBD1. This CDR3 has 15 residues. Germline CDR1 is MNHEY and CDR2 is SMNVEV (reference sequence). Unmatched junction bases numbered 7, after V lost 5 bases and J lost 5 bases. In DNA form, the CDR3 reads TGTGCCAGCAGTCTCTACAGGGGGTTAAATGAAAAACTGTTTTTT. It specifies CASSLYRGLNEKLFF.

The chain combines TRBV9 with TRBJ1-2; weak D call: TRBD1 (6 bases). The CDR3 runs 15 residues. V lost 2 bases, J lost 6 bases, and 17 bases lay in between. CDR1 and CDR2 (germline): SGDLS, YYNGEE. The CDR3: CASSVTGAPTDGYTF. CDR3 nucleotide sequence: TGTGCCAGCAGCGTCACGGGGGCACCTACAGATGGCTACACCTTC. The complete variable domain, with remaining parts taken from reference TRBV9 and TRBJ1-2, reads DSGVTQTPKHLITATGQRVTLRCSPRSGDLSVYWYQQSLDQGLQFLIQYYNGEERAKGNILERFSAQQFPDLHSELNLSSLELGDSALYFCASSVTGAPTDGYTFGSGTRLTVV.

The sample holds a few counts of this clonotype. Germline and junction disagree at one end, which may indicate a read error. In DNA form, the CDR3 reads TGTGCCGGCAGTTCCACCGGACTAGCGGGCACCCCGGGCAATGAGCAGTTCTTC. Translation: CAGSSTGLAGTPGNEQFF. V gene TRBV12-3 or TRBV12-4 combines with J gene TRBJ2-1; 11 nucleotides agree with TRBD2. CDR3 length: 18 residues.

The chain uses TRBV5-1 and TRBJ2-5; D may be TRBD1 (6 bases). V was pared by 4 bases and J by 2 bases, with 12 bases between. Germline-derived CDR1 and CDR2 are SGHRS and YFSETQ. The CDR3 covers 14 residues. This CDR3 reads CASSMDRLQETQYF. The CDR3 DNA reads TGCGCCAGCAGCATGGACAGACTTCAAGAGACCCAGTACTTC. Filled out from reference TRBV5-1 and TRBJ2-5, the complete variable domain reads KAGVTQTPRYLIKTRGQQVTLSCSPISGHRSVSWYQQTPGQGLQFLFEYFSETQRNKGNFPGRFSGRQFSNSRSEMNVSTLELGDSALYLCASSMDRLQETQYFGPGTRLLVL.

The gene calls are TRBV7-9 and TRBJ1-1; D is ambiguous. The V and J ends lost 2 bases and 6 bases respectively, with 7 bases between them. CDR1 SEHNR and CDR2 FQNEAQ come from the germline V gene (reference sequence). The CDR3 has 12 amino acids. CDR3: CASSLILPEAFF. The CDR3 DNA is TGTGCCAGCAGCTTAATATTACCTGAAGCTTTCTTT. Using reference TRBV7-9 and TRBJ1-1 for the parts outside the CDR3, the full variable domain is DTGVSQNPRHKITKRGQNVTFRCDPISEHNRLYWYRQTLGQGPEFLTYFQNEAQLEKSRLLSDRFSAERPKGSFSTLEIQRTEQGDSAMYLCASSLILPEAFFGQGTRLTVV.

This clonotype was found a few times. The rearrangement joins TRBV6-5 to TRBJ2-7; 7 positions agree with TRBD1. This CDR3 is 17 amino acids long. Germline V gene lookup returns CDR1 MNHEY and CDR2 SVGAGI. J lost 0 bases, V lost 4 bases, and 12 bases had no gene match. The CDR3 sequence: CASSFLTGAPRSYEQYF. DNA for the CDR3: TGTGCCAGCAGTTTCCTAACAGGGGCCCCCCGCTCCTACGAGCAGTACTTC.

The chain uses TRBV4-2 and TRBJ2-5; a weak D match, TRBD2 (5 bases). This CDR3 comprises 13 residues. Germline assignment: CDR1 LGHNA and CDR2 YNFKEQ. Trimming cost V 2 bases and J 5 bases, with 9 bases left between them. The CDR3, as DNA: TGTGCCAGCAGCCAACTAACGGGGGAGACCCAGTACTTC. Protein product: CASSQLTGETQYF.

The chain combines TRBV7-9 with TRBJ2-5; TRBD1 or TRBD2 may be the D gene (6 bases each). V was cut by 2 bases and J by 1 base, with 11 bases left in between. The CDR3 length is 15 residues. The germline V gene has CDR1 SEHNR and CDR2 FQNEAQ (reference sequence). CDR3 region: CASSLWGASQETQYF. The CDR3, as DNA: TGTGCCAGCAGCTTATGGGGGGCCTCCCAAGAGACCCAGTACTTC.

The chain has TRBV6-5 and TRBJ2-1, with TRBD2 identical over 9 bases. The CDR3 is 17 residues long. V shed 0 bases, J shed 2 bases, and the junction held 5 bases outside the gene matches. Looked up from germline, CDR1 is MNHEY and CDR2 is SVGAGI. CDR3 sequence: CASSYSISGGTYNEQFF. CDR3 DNA sequence: TGTGCCAGCAGTTACTCGATTAGCGGGGGTACCTACAATGAGCAGTTCTTC.

The table lists this clonotype with many counts. This chain links TRBV24-1 with TRBJ2-3; no definite D call. Per the germline V gene, CDR1 is KGHDR and CDR2 is SFDVKD. Trimming pared 5 bases from V and 3 bases from J, leaving 8 bases between. This CDR3 comprises 13 residues. The CDR3 nucleotides read TGTGCCACCAGTGTAACTGGTACAGATACGCAGTATTTT. Amino acids: CATSVTGTDTQYF.

A few counts support this clonotype. The rearrangement uses TRBV7-6 and TRBJ2-7; 10 bases align to TRBD2. This CDR3 has 17 amino acids. Germline V gives CDR1 SGHVS, CDR2 FNYEAQ. V gave up 2 bases and J gave up 2 bases; unmatched junction bases: 9. This CDR3 is CASSLLYTSGETYEQYF. CDR3 bases: TGTGCCAGCAGCTTACTCTATACTAGCGGGGAGACCTACGAGCAGTACTTC.

Points on this clonotype: One end of the junction is discordant with germline, which a read error may explain. The rearrangement uses TRBV7-9 and TRBJ2-3; D is perhaps TRBD2 (6 bases). This CDR3 contains 14 residues. CDR1 and CDR2 from the germline V gene are SEHNR and FQNEAQ (reference sequence). The CDR3 nucleotides are TGTGTCAGCAGCTTAGTCTTTAGCGGCAATACGCAGTATTTT. Translated: CVSSLVFSGNTQYF.

This clonotype was observed a handful of times. J is TRBJ2-1 and V is TRBV28, with D perhaps matching TRBD1 (5 bases). CDR1 MDHEN and CDR2 SYDVKM come from the germline V gene. CDR3 length: 13 amino acids. Trimming took off 5 bases at V and 13 bases at J, with 18 bases between the two ends. CDR3 residues: CASSLEGVGYQFF. DNA of the CDR3: TGTGCCAGCAGTCTGGAAGGGGTTGGCTATCAGTTCTTC.

The rearrangement uses TRBV6-2 or TRBV6-3 and TRBJ2-7; tentative D call: TRBD2 (5 bases). The DNA end lines up better with TRBJ2-5; the J call may be wrong. The CDR3 has 17 amino acids. Germline V gene lookup returns CDR1 MNHEY and CDR2 SVGEGT. Written as DNA, the CDR3 is TGTGCCAGCAGTTACACATTGGGTGCGGGTGGCCGAGAGACCCAGTACTTC. It specifies CASSYTLGAGGRETQYF.

The CDR3 protein is CASDRGGDYEQYF. The DNA of the CDR3 is TGTGCCAGCGACAGGGGAGGGGACTACGAGCAGTACTTC. The chain joins TRBV28 to TRBJ2-4, with D maybe TRBD1 (8 bases). The DNA end is a closer match to TRBJ2-7, so the J assignment may be wrong. The length of the CDR3 is 13 residues. Germline V gene sequence: CDR1 MDHEN, CDR2 SYDVKM.

This clonotype was detected only a few times. DNA of the CDR3: TGTGCCAGCAGCCGAAGCCCAAGGGGGGATGAGCAGTTCTTC. It encodes CASSRSPRGDEQFF. The chain links TRBV6-2 or TRBV6-3 to TRBJ2-1; D could derive from TRBD1 or TRBD2 (6 bases each). Trimming stripped 6 bases from V and 8 bases from J, with 17 bases between. The germline V gene encodes CDR1 MNHEY and CDR2 SVGEGT. The CDR3 has 14 residues.